This entry lists 29 T cell receptor beta chains sequenced from one sample in a study of shared clonotypes between healthy human individuals. This table comes from immunoSEQ multiplex PCR, and its TCRdb copy is limited to in-frame clones, with some not included. The data show roughly 2.5 million clones, with more than 90% seen just once and about 0.13% held by the top ten. Sequencing was performed on naive CD4+ T cells sorted from blood. This sample's subset: CD45RA+ positively selected. Source of these receptors: a man between 18 and 35 years old in good health.

Points on this clone: This clone may be a read error of a much larger clone one base away. The chain carries TRBV5-5 and TRBJ2-2; unclear D gene. Trimming shortened V by 1 base and J by 2 bases, and 0 bases separated the two germline ends. CDR1 SGHKS and CDR2 YYEKEE come from the germline V gene (reference sequence). There are 12 residues in the CDR3. For the CDR3, the DNA is TGTGCCAGCAGCTTGAACACCGGGGAGCTGTTTTTT. Its translation: CASSLNTGELFF.

The rearrangement links TRBV11-2 to TRBJ2-7, with 7 bases lining up with TRBD2. V shed 4 bases, J shed 3 bases, and the junction held 3 bases outside the gene matches. The CDR3 length is 13 residues. Germline loops: CDR1 SGHAT, CDR2 FQNNGV. The CDR3 nucleotides read TGTGCCAGCAGCTCGGGACTAAACTACGAGCAGTACTTC. Translated: CASSSGLNYEQYF. The full variable domain, rest sourced from reference TRBV11-2 and TRBJ2-7, is EAGVAQSPRYKIIEKRQSVAFWCNPISGHATLYWYQQILGQGPKLLIQFQNNGVVDDSQLPKDRFSAERLKGVDSTLKIQPAKLEDSAVYLCASSSGLNYEQYFGPGTRLTVT.

The gene calls are TRBV6-1 and TRBJ1-1, with 7 bases lining up with TRBD1. Trimming at V came to 6 bases and at J to 9 bases, leaving 16 bases not matched to a gene. Germline loops: CDR1 MNHNS, CDR2 SASEGT. This CDR3 spans 15 amino acids. CDR3 sequence (DNA): TGTGCCAGCAGAGGAATTACCACCGGGACAGAGAAAGCTTTCTTT. This sequence encodes CASRGITTGTEKAFF.

The chain combines TRBV28 with TRBJ2-1; D is ambiguous. This CDR3 has 16 residues. Germline V gene lookup returns CDR1 MDHEN and CDR2 SYDVKM. Trimming cost V 4 bases and J 1 base, with 14 bases left between them. The CDR3 nucleotides are TGTGCCAGCAGTTCCCCGCGACGCGGATCCTACAATGAGCAGTTCTTC. Amino acids: CASSSPRRGSYNEQFF.

This clone appeared a single time. The genes are TRBV30 and TRBJ2-7; 9 bases line up with TRBD1. The V and J ends lost 1 base and 5 bases, in that order; junction bases with no gene match: 9. This CDR3 contains 15 residues. CDR1 is GTSNPN and CDR2 is SVGIG in the germline V gene (reference sequence). The CDR3, as DNA: TGTGCCTGGAGTGGACCGGGACAGGGTCTCCACGAGCAGTACTTC. Translated: CAWSGPGQGLHEQYF. The full variable domain, in which reference TRBV30 and TRBJ2-7 provide the parts outside the CDR3, is SQTIHQWPATLVQPVGSPLSLECTVEGTSNPNLYWYRQAAGRGLQLLFYSVGIGQISSEVPQNLSASRPQDRQFILSSKKLLLSDSGFYLCAWSGPGQGLHEQYFGPGTRLTVT.

CDR3 loop: CASSSTGTGATGELFF. The CDR3 coding sequence is TGCGCCAGCAGCTCGACCGGGACAGGGGCCACCGGGGAGCTGTTTTTT. V usage is TRBV5-1 and J usage is TRBJ2-2; 10 nucleotides agree with TRBD1. The CDR3 length is 16 residues. V trimming: 3 bases; J trimming: 4 bases; junction bases outside the gene matches: 6. Germline loops: CDR1 SGHRS, CDR2 YFSETQ.

The gene calls are TRBV10-3 and TRBJ2-3, with D perhaps matching TRBD1 (5 bases). Germline loops: CDR1 ENHRY, CDR2 SYGVKD. This CDR3 region has 16 residues. V was pared by 3 bases and J by 2 bases, with 15 bases between. The CDR3 reads CAISEGKPGITDTQYF. The CDR3 DNA sequence: TGTGCCATCAGTGAAGGAAAACCAGGGATCACAGATACGCAGTATTTT.

This clone was seen once. Other DNA sequences in the same sample also yield this CDR3. V usage is TRBV5-1 and J usage is TRBJ2-5; D gene ambiguous. Between the trimmed V and J ends, which lost 0 bases and 5 bases, there was a span of 11 bases. The CDR3 contains 14 residues. Germline CDR1 is SGHRS and CDR2 is YFSETQ. CDR3 coding DNA: TGCGCCAGCAGCTTGGTCGGTGGGCTGGAGACCCAGTACTTC. Its translation is CASSLVGGLETQYF.

This chain uses TRBV19 with TRBJ2-7, with 9 bases aligning to TRBD1. Germline CDR1 is LNHDA and CDR2 is SQIVND (reference sequence). V was pared by 3 bases and J by 2 bases, with 5 bases of the junction left unmatched. The CDR3 has 15 amino acids. CDR3 in amino acids: CASSMGTGSPYEQYF. The CDR3 coding sequence is TGTGCCAGTAGTATGGGGACAGGGAGCCCCTACGAGCAGTACTTC.

The chain is built from TRBV30 and TRBJ1-2; D remains ambiguous. Trimming took off 0 bases at V and 0 bases at J, with 11 bases between the two ends. CDR3 size: 15 residues. The germline CDR1 and CDR2 sequences are GTSNPN and SVGIG (reference sequence). The CDR3 bases are TGTGCCTGGAGTGTACGGCTTTCAGCTAACTATGGCTACACCTTC. Translated: CAWSVRLSANYGYTF.

The V gene is TRBV5-5, the J gene TRBJ1-6, with D unresolved. With 4 bases removed from V and 6 bases from J, the gap between germline ends came to 11 bases. This CDR3 contains 14 residues. Germline V gene data show CDR1 as SGHKS and CDR2 as YYEKEE (reference sequence). The CDR3 coding sequence is TGTGCCAGCAGCAGACCGGACCCTAATTCACCCCTCCACTTT. It specifies CASSRPDPNSPLHF. The whole variable domain, filled in from reference TRBV5-5 and TRBJ1-6, reads DAGVTQSPTHLIKTRGQQVTLRCSPISGHKSVSWYQQVLGQGPQFIFQYYEKEERGRGNFPDRFSARQFPNYSSELNVNALLLGDSALYLCASSRPDPNSPLHFGNGTRLTVT.

This chain connects TRBV13 to TRBJ2-6; D remains ambiguous. The CDR3 runs 16 residues. The V gene's germline CDR1 is PRHDT and CDR2 FYEKMQ (reference sequence). V was shortened by 1 base and J by 2 bases, with 9 bases between the two germline ends. The CDR3 coding sequence is TGTGCCAGCAGCTTAGCCGGACGGGCTGGGGCCAACGTCCTGACTTTC. Protein sequence: CASSLAGRAGANVLTF.

The chain employs TRBV7-3 and TRBJ2-2; TRBD2 agrees at 14 bases. Losses at the gene ends were 5 bases for V and 4 bases for J; bases not matched to a gene: 3. Germline CDR1 SGHTA, CDR2 FQGTGA. The CDR3 spans 16 residues. The CDR3 DNA follows: TGTGCCAGCAGCCCCGGGACTAGCGGGGGCACCGGGGAGCTGTTTTTT. Its protein is CASSPGTSGGTGELFF.

This chain links TRBV6-1 with TRBJ1-1; D is possibly TRBD1 (5 bases). In germline, CDR1 is MNHNS, CDR2 SASEGT. The V and J ends lost 2 bases and 9 bases respectively, with 7 bases between them. The CDR3 length is 11 residues. In DNA form, the CDR3 reads TGTGCCAGCAGTGAACAGGGAAAAGCTTTCTTT. Translation: CASSEQGKAFF.

The J gene is TRBJ1-2, the V gene TRBV7-9; TRBD1 is a possible D gene (5 bases). The V gene's germline CDR1 is SEHNR and CDR2 FQNEAQ (reference sequence). Trimming took off 5 bases at V and 4 bases at J, with 14 bases between the two ends. The CDR3 has 14 amino acids. The CDR3 DNA reads TGTGCCAGCAGCCACGGGACTGCTTTCTATGGCTACACCTTC. Amino acid sequence: CASSHGTAFYGYTF.

The J gene is TRBJ2-5, the V gene TRBV6-6, with TRBD2 identical over 13 bases. The CDR3 is made up of 15 amino acids. Germline trimming cut 6 bases from V and 4 bases from J; bases unmatched to any gene: 5. Germline V gives CDR1 MNHNY, CDR2 SVGAGI (reference sequence). As DNA, the CDR3 is TGTGCCAGCAGCCGACTAGCGGGGGGTACAGAGACCCAGTACTTC. Amino acid sequence: CASSRLAGGTETQYF.

The gene calls are TRBV11-2 and TRBJ2-7; the match to TRBD2 covers 7 bases. With 1 base clipped from V and 4 bases from J, the junction kept 7 bases outside the gene matches. The CDR3 runs to 15 residues. The germline V gene has CDR1 SGHAT and CDR2 FQNNGV. CDR3 region: CASSLASGAQYEQYF. DNA of the CDR3: TGTGCCAGCAGCTTAGCTAGCGGAGCTCAGTACGAGCAGTACTTC.

This chain joins TRBV7-2 and TRBJ2-3; perhaps D is TRBD1 or TRBD2 (7 bases each). The CDR3 extends over 17 amino acids. Germline lookup yields CDR1 SGHTA and CDR2 FQGNSA. V was cut by 2 bases and J by 4 bases, with 19 bases left in between. CDR3 region: CASSLPPSGGQADTQYF. The DNA for the CDR3 is TGTGCCAGCAGCTTACCCCCTAGCGGAGGACAGGCAGATACGCAGTATTTT.

The rearrangement uses TRBV19 and TRBJ1-2, with D possibly TRBD1 on 5 matching bases. Looked up from germline, CDR1 is LNHDA and CDR2 is SQIVND (reference sequence). The CDR3 runs to 14 residues. Trimming took off 7 bases at V and 7 bases at J, with 19 bases between the two ends. The CDR3 DNA reads TGTGCCAGTATGGAGGGGATCGGGTACTCTGGCTACACCTTC. It translates to CASMEGIGYSGYTF.

The chain recombines TRBV6-5 with TRBJ1-6; unclear D gene. Trimming removed 2 bases at V and 13 bases at J, with 18 bases between. The CDR3 spans 15 residues. CDR1 is MNHEY, CDR2 SVGAGI, per germline. CDR3 nucleotides: TGTGCCAGCAGTTACGTTCAGCTAGGATACCGGCCCCTCCACTTT. Translating gives CASSYVQLGYRPLHF.

The chain combines TRBV12-5 with TRBJ2-5; 12 bases match TRBD2. The CDR3 spans 17 residues. V lost 4 bases and J lost 5; bases outside the gene matches: 11. CDR1 and CDR2 from the germline V gene are LGHNT and FRNRAP. DNA for the CDR3: TGTGCTAGTGGTTCACCAGGACTAGCGGGAAGCGGGGAGACCCAGTACTTC. Translated: CASGSPGLAGSGETQYF.

The chain has TRBV30 and TRBJ2-5; D tentatively reads TRBD1 or TRBD2 (5 bases each). The CDR3 extends over 14 amino acids. Germline CDR1 is GTSNPN and CDR2 is SVGIG (reference sequence). V was clipped by 0 bases and J by 4 bases, with 12 bases between them. The CDR3 DNA follows: TGTGCCTGGAGTGTGAGGGCTGGGGGAGAGACCCAGTACTTC. This translates into CAWSVRAGGETQYF.

The chain links TRBV7-2 to TRBJ2-7; D possibly matches TRBD1 or TRBD2 (5 bases each). V was cut by 5 bases and J by 6 bases, with 17 bases left in between. The CDR3 sequence is 14 residues long. Germline loops: CDR1 SGHTA, CDR2 FQGNSA. The CDR3 DNA reads as TGTGCCAGCAGCGGGCCGGGGACGGGGCGCGAGCAGTACTTC. Translated: CASSGPGTGREQYF.

As concerns this clone: This sample also contains other DNA sequences that code for the same CDR3. V usage is TRBV4-1 and J usage is TRBJ2-7, with D tentatively TRBD2 (5 bases). The CDR3 is 14 residues long. Per the germline V gene, CDR1 is MGHRA and CDR2 is YSYEKL. With 1 base removed from V and 2 bases from J, the gap between germline ends came to 9 bases. The CDR3 nucleotides read TGCGCCAGCAGCCAAGTCCGGGGTCCCTACGAGCAGTACTTC. Protein: CASSQVRGPYEQYF.

J is TRBJ2-4 and V is TRBV9; D ambiguous. Germline V gene data show CDR1 as SGDLS and CDR2 as YYNGEE. The CDR3 contains 15 residues. Trimming stripped 4 bases from V and 3 bases from J, with 14 bases between. The CDR3 region has the DNA TGTGCCAGCAGCATTAACTTCGGTAACAAAAACATTCAGTACTTC. Protein: CASSINFGNKNIQYF.

This rearrangement joins TRBV4-1 to TRBJ2-7, with TRBD2 matching 10 bases. There are 15 residues in the CDR3. The ends lost 2 bases at V and 6 bases at J; junction bases unmatched: 7. Germline CDR1 reads MGHRA; CDR2 reads YSYEKL. CDR3 in amino acids: CASSQLAGVPGEQYF. CDR3 DNA: TGCGCCAGCAGCCAACTAGCGGGAGTCCCTGGCGAGCAGTACTTC.

This clone occurred once. V and J are TRBV6-1 and TRBJ1-2; D may be TRBD1 (6 bases). Trimming cost V 6 bases and J 0 bases, with 11 bases left between them. The CDR3 has 14 residues. Germline CDR1 MNHNS, CDR2 SASEGT. CDR3 sequence (DNA): TGTGCCAGCAGCCGGGGGCTAGCTAACTATGGCTACACCTTC. Amino acid sequence: CASSRGLANYGYTF.

This clone was seen once. The rearrangement joins TRBV9 to TRBJ1-3, with unresolved D. This CDR3 spans 15 amino acids. Trimming took 3 bases from V and 0 from J, leaving 10 bases between them. Germline V gene lookup returns CDR1 SGDLS and CDR2 YYNGEE. The CDR3 coding sequence is TGTGCCAGCAGCGAGAGACCGCTCTCTGGAAACACCATATATTTT. Its protein is CASSERPLSGNTIYF.

The genes are TRBV29-1 and TRBJ2-4; 9 bases line up with TRBD2. There are 13 residues in the CDR3. With V trimmed by 1 base and J by 7 bases, 2 bases remained unmatched. Germline V gene lookup returns CDR1 SQVTM and CDR2 ANQGSEA. CDR3 sequence (DNA): TGCAGCGTTGAAGGGCTAGCGGGGAACATTCAGTACTTC. Its translation is CSVEGLAGNIQYF. Looking up the rest from reference TRBV29-1 and TRBJ2-4 gives the full variable domain: SAVISQKPSRDICQRGTSLTIQCQVDSQVTMMFWYRQQPGQSLTLIATANQGSEATYESGFVIDKFPISRPNLTFSTLTVSNMSPEDSSIYLCSVEGLAGNIQYFGAGTRLSVL.